This T cell receptor beta chain was identified during a study of shared clonotypes between healthy human individuals (dated by TCRdb to the early 2020s). As for the study more broadly: A couple of women and three men aged 18 to 49 years were included in the cohort. Leukapheresis yielded between about 0.94 and 9 billion PBMCs per donor. Blood TCR repertoires of a handful of healthy adults were deeply sequenced to estimate repertoire size and the extent of clonotype sharing between individuals. For each donor, CD4 naive and CD4 memory were each run on three plates, CD8 naive on two plates, and CD8 memory on one plate. Libraries were prepared and TCR repertoires were sequenced by different laboratories using diverse techniques, in order to increase sequencing depth and limit assay-specific biases. Beyond this particular receptor, the publication reports: Pairwise subsampling led to the expectation that sequencing depth would affect the degree of clonotype sharing among donors. Clonotypes shared by all four sorted-subset donors showed higher generation probabilities than non-shared clonotypes. Rarefaction of sorted-subset datasets indicated incomplete sequencing despite the large sequencing depth. Estimated clonotype richness was generally larger for naive than for memory subsets. Sampling was restricted to blood, and TCR repertoires in tissues likely differ from the TCR repertoires found in blood. Sharing across a few donors was observed for around 5% of naive CD4, about 3.2% of naive CD8, roughly 2.4% of memory CD4, and around 0.44% of memory CD8 clonotypes. The small number of donors limited the genetic and exposure-history diversity represented.

This clone was picked up a small number of times. No antigen is known for it. Base quality data are lacking; no much larger clone is found one base away. This sample also contains other DNA sequences that code for the same CDR3. TCR CDR3 regions were amplified from genomic DNA by multiplex PCR using the deep immunoSEQ assay. Extracted genomic DNA from each cell subset was spread evenly across all wells of several immunoSEQ 96-well plates, with each plate serving as a replicate. Each replicate PCR for sorted subsets received roughly 200 ng genomic DNA, equal to roughly 29,000 T cell genomes. Purified libraries were measured with a Qubit 3.0 fluorometer, size-checked on a Bioanalyzer 2100, and measured again with the KAPA Library Quantification kit. Every immunoSEQ 96-well plate was sequenced on a separate single-read 150-cycle Illumina NextSeq 550 flow cell. Per the authors' processing: Because only junctional sequences without quality scores were contained in the immunoSEQ output, filtering matching that applied to full-length reads could not be performed. To assign V/J genes and CDR3, sequences were annotated against IMGT germline references using PyIR, a Python wrapper for IgBLAST v1.9. Reads were filtered out if the reads had weak V/J assignments (E-value above 1e-6), no CDR3, stop codons, out-of-frame junctions, or ambiguous translated residues. A V3J clonotype was defined by an identical inferred V gene, J gene, and CDR3 amino acid sequence. Percentage overlap between repertoires was calculated by dividing the number of shared unique clonotypes by the size of the smaller repertoire. Richness of each repertoire was evaluated using RTK rarefaction, the Chao1 estimator, and Recon v2.1 estimates of unobserved clonotypes. Generation probabilities were computed with OLGA for all TCRbeta clonotypes obtained by the gDNA method from a few donors. In its TCRdb copy, this immuneACCESS table keeps in-frame sequences only and misses some clones. Where compared with another copy, unresolved V genes explain less than half of these, and the others have no known cause. V and J calls plus clone size are reproduced from that table; the DNA served to infer D and trimming. The sample has roughly 2.1 million clones on record, under 95% of them singletons. The ten largest clones represent more than 1.5% of the sample.

Spanning cysteine to phenylalanine, the CDR3 consists of 14 amino acids. Only CDR3 DNA is held: 42 bases, read in frame from base 1. Trimming removed 0 bases from V and 4 bases from J, leaving 5 bases between the germline ends. The germline V gene specifies SGDLS as CDR1 and YYNGEE as CDR2. For the CD8 naive samples, CD45RO-negative cells were positively selected for CCR7, yielding a CD45RA+CCR7+ population from which TemRA cells were excluded. The donors were healthy, HIV-negative adults with no recently reported acute infections or vaccinations. Every donor was a Caucasian adult living in Nashville, Tennessee, USA. After blood collection by leukapheresis, PBMCs were isolated using Ficoll-Histopaque density gradient centrifugation and then cryopreserved in the vapor phase of liquid nitrogen. Analytical flow cytometry was used to check the purity and quantity of every magnetically sorted T cell population. Genomic DNA was isolated from each sorted fraction and quantified by UV absorbance on a Nanodrop 2000c.

Source material: naive CD8+ T cells from PBMCs. In light of the paper, this sample's cell subset or site label describes: CD45RA+CCR7+. This clonotype was obtained from a man younger than 30 in good health. Some clones in this sample may be carry-over from other donors' samples. This receptor chain uses TRBV9 and TRBJ2-6; the D gene assignment is ambiguous. The DNA reads TGTGCCAGCAGCGTAGGGTCAGGGGCCAACGTCCTGACTTTC. Its translation reads: CASSVGSGANVLTF.